Listed below are T cell receptor beta chains from one sample, sequenced in a study of blood T cells in healthy people across ages. TCRdb reanalysed the 5' RACE reads using MiXCR and keeps one entry per CDR3 protein. Of 1.5 million or so distinct CDR3 sequences detected, less than 45% appear once; the ten largest clones hold about 4%. Sequencing input: blood. These receptors were collected from a woman in her late teens or twenties in good health. Each CDR3 is given with its conserved first and last residue. Each record gives: J gene, D gene, clone size, V gene, CDR3 protein, CDR3 DNA. D genes are given only for firm matches. Where a row states a size, it is once, few, many or the class of an expanded clone; other rows omit it.

j_call: TRBJ1-2
d_call: .
clone_size: .
v_call: TRBV29-1
cdr3_aa: CSVPSTGTVGGYTF
cdr3_nt: TGCAGCGTGCCGTCCACAGGGACGGTCGGAGGCTACACCTTC

j_call: TRBJ1-4
d_call: TRBD1
clone_size: few
v_call: TRBV5-1
cdr3_aa: CASSFSIVGQGNEKLFF
cdr3_nt: TGCGCCAGCAGCTTCTCAATTGTTGGACAGGGGAATGAAAAACTGTTTTTT

j_call: TRBJ1-4
d_call: .
clone_size: .
v_call: TRBV4-3
cdr3_aa: CASSRSGRSAVNKKLFF
cdr3_nt: TGCGCCAGCAGCCGGTCTGGTAGGTCGGCGGTTAATAAAAAACTGTTTTTT

j_call: TRBJ2-3
d_call: TRBD2
clone_size: .
v_call: TRBV5-5
cdr3_aa: CAGSRTSGSADTQYF
cdr3_nt: TGTGCCGGCAGCCGGACTAGCGGGAGTGCAGATACGCAGTATTTT

j_call: TRBJ2-3
d_call: TRBD2
clone_size: .
v_call: TRBV6-2/TRBV6-3
cdr3_aa: CASIGAGAIDTQYF
cdr3_nt: TGTGCCAGCATTGGTGCGGGAGCCATTGATACGCAGTATTTT

j_call: TRBJ2-1
d_call: TRBD1
clone_size: few
v_call: TRBV20-1
cdr3_aa: CSATGTASHEQFF
cdr3_nt: TGCAGTGCTACGGGGACAGCTTCCCATGAGCAGTTCTTC

j_call: TRBJ2-3
d_call: .
clone_size: .
v_call: TRBV14
cdr3_aa: CASSRTLGASTDTQYF
cdr3_nt: TGTGCCAGCAGCCGAACATTGGGGGCTAGCACAGATACGCAGTATTTT

j_call: TRBJ2-1
d_call: .
clone_size: .
v_call: TRBV5-1
cdr3_aa: CASSPDYAVYNEQFF
cdr3_nt: TGCGCCAGCAGCCCGGACTATGCCGTCTACAATGAGCAGTTCTTC

j_call: TRBJ2-1
d_call: TRBD2
clone_size: .
v_call: TRBV12-3/TRBV12-4
cdr3_aa: CASSPPGLAGHNEQFF
cdr3_nt: TGTGCCAGCAGTCCCCCGGGACTAGCGGGCCACAATGAGCAGTTCTTC

j_call: TRBJ2-1
d_call: TRBD2
clone_size: few
v_call: TRBV9
cdr3_aa: CASSVYSGSSYNEQFF
cdr3_nt: TGTGCCAGCAGCGTCTACAGCGGGAGCTCCTACAATGAGCAGTTCTTC

j_call: TRBJ1-6
d_call: .
clone_size: once
v_call: TRBV7-9
cdr3_aa: CASMGASNSPLHF
cdr3_nt: TGTGCCTCCATGGGGGCATCTAATTCACCCCTCCACTTT

j_call: TRBJ2-7
d_call: TRBD1
clone_size: few
v_call: TRBV6-5
cdr3_aa: CASIRQGSYEQYF
cdr3_nt: TGTGCCAGCATCCGACAGGGCTCCTACGAGCAGTACTTC

j_call: TRBJ2-3
d_call: .
clone_size: .
v_call: TRBV20-1
cdr3_aa: CSARDKADTQYF
cdr3_nt: TGCAGTGCTAGAGATAAGGCAGATACGCAGTATTTT

j_call: TRBJ2-5
d_call: .
clone_size: .
v_call: TRBV7-2
cdr3_aa: CASSLTPYQETQYF
cdr3_nt: TGTGCCAGCAGCTTGACCCCGTACCAAGAGACCCAGTACTTC

j_call: TRBJ2-2
d_call: .
clone_size: .
v_call: TRBV25-1
cdr3_aa: CASSDPGRMNTGELFF
cdr3_nt: TGTGCCAGCAGTGACCCCGGACGGATGAACACCGGGGAGCTGTTTTTT

j_call: TRBJ2-5
d_call: .
clone_size: few
v_call: TRBV18
cdr3_aa: CASSPQLGTETQYF
cdr3_nt: TGTGCCAGCTCACCCCAATTGGGGACTGAGACCCAGTACTTC

j_call: TRBJ2-5
d_call: .
clone_size: .
v_call: TRBV12-3/TRBV12-4
cdr3_aa: CASSFEGGVKGETQYF
cdr3_nt: TGTGCCAGCAGTTTCGAGGGCGGGGTAAAAGGAGAGACCCAGTACTTC

j_call: TRBJ2-7
d_call: TRBD1
clone_size: few
v_call: TRBV6-5
cdr3_aa: CASSSNGQGVYEQYF
cdr3_nt: TGTGCCAGCAGTTCTAACGGACAGGGAGTCTACGAGCAGTACTTC

j_call: TRBJ2-1
d_call: .
clone_size: .
v_call: TRBV9
cdr3_aa: CASSPPGLGNNNEQFF
cdr3_nt: TGTGCCAGCAGCCCACCGGGACTGGGTAATAACAATGAGCAGTTCTTC

j_call: TRBJ2-5
d_call: .
clone_size: few
v_call: TRBV18
cdr3_aa: CASSQNALRETQYF
cdr3_nt: TGTGCCAGCTCGCAAAACGCCCTTAGAGAGACCCAGTACTTC

j_call: TRBJ1-2
d_call: .
clone_size: .
v_call: TRBV4-1
cdr3_aa: CASSQRQQYGYTF
cdr3_nt: TGCGCCAGCAGCCAAAGACAGCAGTATGGTTACACCTTC

j_call: TRBJ2-7
d_call: TRBD2
clone_size: .
v_call: TRBV4-1
cdr3_aa: CASSQDPLAGVNEQYF
cdr3_nt: TGCGCCAGCAGCCAAGATCCACTAGCGGGGGTCAACGAGCAGTACTTC

j_call: TRBJ2-3
d_call: TRBD1
clone_size: .
v_call: TRBV6-6
cdr3_aa: CASSYSGGQGMGTQYF
cdr3_nt: TGTGCCAGCAGTTACTCGGGCGGACAGGGAATGGGTACGCAGTATTTT

j_call: TRBJ2-7
d_call: .
clone_size: few
v_call: TRBV20-1
cdr3_aa: CSARGGRGSPYEQYF
cdr3_nt: TGCAGTGCTAGAGGGGGCAGGGGTTCTCCCTACGAGCAGTACTTC

j_call: TRBJ2-6
d_call: .
clone_size: .
v_call: TRBV2
cdr3_aa: CASSVGASYSGANVLTF
cdr3_nt: TGTGCCAGCAGTGTTGGGGCTTCTTACTCTGGGGCCAACGTCCTGACTTTC

j_call: TRBJ1-1
d_call: .
clone_size: .
v_call: TRBV3-1
cdr3_aa: CASSQKRRDTEAFF
cdr3_nt: TGTGCCAGCAGCCAAAAGAGGCGGGACACTGAAGCTTTCTTT

j_call: TRBJ2-3
d_call: .
clone_size: many
v_call: TRBV9
cdr3_aa: CASSVHRGGYTQYF
cdr3_nt: TGTGCCAGCAGCGTACACAGGGGAGGATATACGCAGTATTTT

j_call: TRBJ1-2
d_call: .
clone_size: .
v_call: TRBV20-1
cdr3_aa: CSARDREGLAGLRYGYTF
cdr3_nt: TGCAGTGCTAGAGATCGGGAGGGGTTGGCAGGCCTTCGCTATGGCTACACCTTC

j_call: TRBJ2-4
d_call: TRBD1
clone_size: few
v_call: TRBV12-3/TRBV12-4
cdr3_aa: CASTEGTRDRFWEQYF
cdr3_nt: TGTGCCAGCACCGAGGGGACCCGGGACAGGTTTTGGGAGCAGTACTTC

j_call: TRBJ2-5
d_call: TRBD2
clone_size: .
v_call: TRBV12-3/TRBV12-4
cdr3_aa: CASKTSGYQETQYF
cdr3_nt: TGTGCCAGCAAGACTAGCGGGTACCAAGAGACCCAGTACTTC

j_call: TRBJ2-1
d_call: TRBD2
clone_size: .
v_call: TRBV27
cdr3_aa: CASSLGLAGAVQETQFF
cdr3_nt: TGTGCCAGCAGTTTGGGACTAGCGGGAGCGGTCCAAGAGACCCAGTTCTTC

j_call: TRBJ1-2
d_call: .
clone_size: .
v_call: TRBV4-1
cdr3_aa: CASSQARLTGKGIRGYGYTF
cdr3_nt: TGCGCCAGCAGCCAAGCGAGGTTAACTGGGAAGGGGATTCGGGGCTATGGCTACACCTTC

j_call: TRBJ2-3
d_call: TRBD1
clone_size: .
v_call: TRBV7-2
cdr3_aa: CASSLGDRGITDTQYF
cdr3_nt: TGTGCCAGCAGCTTAGGGGACAGGGGGATTACAGATACGCAGTATTTT

j_call: TRBJ1-2
d_call: .
clone_size: .
v_call: TRBV11-2
cdr3_aa: CASRMTPAAYGYTF
cdr3_nt: TGTGCCAGCAGGATGACCCCGGCAGCCTATGGCTACACCTTC

j_call: TRBJ1-5
d_call: TRBD1
clone_size: .
v_call: TRBV27
cdr3_aa: CASRGTGHYQPQHF
cdr3_nt: TGTGCCAGCAGGGGGACAGGGCACTATCAGCCCCAGCATTTT

j_call: TRBJ1-1
d_call: .
clone_size: .
v_call: TRBV20-1
cdr3_aa: CSARDVGWDTEAFF
cdr3_nt: TGCAGTGCTAGAGATGTGGGGTGGGACACTGAAGCTTTCTTT

j_call: TRBJ2-3
d_call: .
clone_size: .
v_call: TRBV29-1
cdr3_aa: CSSRLATSTDTQYF
cdr3_nt: TGCAGCTCGCGGCTAGCGACTAGCACAGATACGCAGTATTTT

j_call: TRBJ1-4
d_call: .
clone_size: .
v_call: TRBV21-1
cdr3_aa: CASSTYRVTPPTNEKLFF
cdr3_nt: TGTGCCAGCAGCACGTACAGGGTGACCCCTCCAACTAATGAAAAACTGTTTTTT

j_call: TRBJ2-1
d_call: .
clone_size: .
v_call: TRBV27
cdr3_aa: CASTLAASHNEQFF
cdr3_nt: TGTGCCAGCACCTTAGCGGCCTCGCACAATGAGCAGTTCTTC

j_call: TRBJ2-7
d_call: .
clone_size: .
v_call: TRBV4-3
cdr3_aa: CASSQDTFNSYEQYF
cdr3_nt: TGCGCCAGCAGCCAAGACACCTTTAACTCCTACGAGCAGTACTTC

j_call: TRBJ2-1
d_call: TRBD1
clone_size: .
v_call: TRBV20-1
cdr3_aa: CSARESTGTGQFF
cdr3_nt: TGCAGTGCTAGGGAATCTACCGGGACAGGGCAGTTCTTC

j_call: TRBJ2-1
d_call: .
clone_size: few
v_call: TRBV3-1
cdr3_aa: CASSQGRVVTFF
cdr3_nt: TGTGCCAGCAGCCAGGGGCGGGTGGTTACGTTCTTC

j_call: TRBJ1-2
d_call: .
clone_size: few
v_call: TRBV16
cdr3_aa: CASSQSSEGYTF
cdr3_nt: TGTGCCAGCAGCCAATCGTCAGAAGGCTACACCTTC

j_call: TRBJ2-1
d_call: .
clone_size: .
v_call: TRBV7-2
cdr3_aa: CASSLEGYGVNEQFF
cdr3_nt: TGTGCCAGCAGCTTAGAAGGCTATGGGGTCAATGAGCAGTTCTTC

j_call: TRBJ2-7
d_call: .
clone_size: .
v_call: TRBV18
cdr3_aa: CASSPREISTYEQYF
cdr3_nt: TGTGCCAGCTCACCCAGGGAAATATCGACCTACGAGCAGTACTTC

j_call: TRBJ2-2
d_call: .
clone_size: .
v_call: TRBV4-1
cdr3_aa: CASSQLQGGFTGELFF
cdr3_nt: TGCGCCAGCAGTCAGCTACAGGGAGGATTCACCGGGGAGCTGTTTTTT

j_call: TRBJ2-1
d_call: .
clone_size: few
v_call: TRBV6-2/TRBV6-3
cdr3_aa: CASRLTGFSYNEQFF
cdr3_nt: TGTGCCAGCAGACTCACCGGTTTCTCCTACAATGAGCAGTTCTTC

j_call: TRBJ1-5
d_call: TRBD1
clone_size: few
v_call: TRBV20-1
cdr3_aa: CSASTQGAGQPQHF
cdr3_nt: TGCAGTGCTAGTACCCAGGGGGCAGGTCAGCCCCAGCATTTT

j_call: TRBJ1-2
d_call: .
clone_size: few
v_call: TRBV4-1
cdr3_aa: CASSQVHPGTAYGYTF
cdr3_nt: TGCGCCAGCAGCCAAGTCCATCCGGGGACGGCCTATGGCTACACCTTC

j_call: TRBJ1-1
d_call: .
clone_size: .
v_call: TRBV7-3
cdr3_aa: CASSLKGGAQKMNTEAFF
cdr3_nt: TGTGCCAGCAGCTTAAAAGGCGGGGCGCAGAAAATGAACACTGAAGCTTTCTTT

j_call: TRBJ2-3
d_call: TRBD1
clone_size: .
v_call: TRBV9
cdr3_aa: CACSVGDSGIDTQYF
cdr3_nt: TGTGCCTGCAGCGTAGGGGACAGTGGGATAGATACGCAGTATTTT

j_call: TRBJ2-1
d_call: .
clone_size: few
v_call: TRBV29-1
cdr3_aa: CSVVVGSRNEQFF
cdr3_nt: TGCAGCGTCGTCGTAGGGTCAAGGAATGAGCAGTTCTTC